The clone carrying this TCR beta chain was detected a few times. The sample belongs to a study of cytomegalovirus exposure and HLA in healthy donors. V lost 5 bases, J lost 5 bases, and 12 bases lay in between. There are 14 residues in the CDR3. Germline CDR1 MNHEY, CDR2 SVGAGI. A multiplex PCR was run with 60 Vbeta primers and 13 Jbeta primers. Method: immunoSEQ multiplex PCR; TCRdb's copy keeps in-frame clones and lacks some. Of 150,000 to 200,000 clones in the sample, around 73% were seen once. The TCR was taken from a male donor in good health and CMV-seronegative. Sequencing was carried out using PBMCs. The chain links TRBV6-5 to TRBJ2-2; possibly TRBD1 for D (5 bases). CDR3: CASSEQDGTGELFF. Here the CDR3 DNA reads TGTGCCAGCAGTGAACAGGATGGGACCGGGGAGCTGTTTTTT.